This T cell receptor beta chain was sequenced in a study of blood T cell repertoires in COVID-19. Study summary: Sites in the United States, Italy and Spain provided acute and convalescent COVID-19 samples. From T cells, B-cell-depleted T cells, or PBMCs came the material, which was cDNA or gDNA.

Germline V lookup: CDR1 ENHRY, CDR2 SYGVKD. After removal of 3 bases from V and 2 bases from J, the junction contained 1 base not matched to a gene. CDR3 length: 14 amino acids. Original processing methods: Estimation of nucleated cell counts was performed using reference gene primer amplification. Here immunoSEQ multiplex PCR was the method, and the copy in TCRdb shows in-frame clones only, minus some. The D gene and trimming were derived from the DNA, and the V and J assignments and clone size from that table. The sample gives more than 90,000 clones, around 92% of which show up once; approximately 5.7% is in the top ten.

The clonotype comes from a man aged 45-60 years with active COVID-19. The sample was peripheral blood. The chain is built from TRBV10-3 and TRBJ1-5; 7 positions agree with TRBD1. CDR3 nucleotide sequence: TGTGCCATCAGTGACACAGGGGGCAATCAGCCCCAGCATTTT. Its protein is CAISDTGGNQPQHF.